The entry that follows covers one T cell receptor (beta chain) sequence. What it binds is not known. The V end was cut by 6 bases, the J end by 2 bases, with 20 bases between. The germline V gene has CDR1 MNHNS and CDR2 SASEGT. The CDR3 extends over 16 amino acids. The data are from a study of CD8 T cells in ankylosing spondylitis. Study-wide points: Past studies reported some motif variants in reactive arthritis synovial fluid and blood.

TCRdb passed the 5' RACE reads through MiXCR, listing each CDR3 protein once. The data contain fewer than 350,000 distinct CDR3 sequences, around a tenth of them singletons. This clonotype was sampled from a female donor with ankylosing spondylitis or in good health (not recorded which). V usage is TRBV6-1 and J usage is TRBJ2-7, with D possibly being TRBD1 (6 bases). What was sequenced was blood, either unsorted or a sorted T cell fraction (not recorded which). This CDR3 is CASRTRRTVSPYEQYF. The CDR3 nucleotides read TGTGCCAGCAGGACCCGGCGGACAGTCTCCCCCTACGAGCAGTACTTC.